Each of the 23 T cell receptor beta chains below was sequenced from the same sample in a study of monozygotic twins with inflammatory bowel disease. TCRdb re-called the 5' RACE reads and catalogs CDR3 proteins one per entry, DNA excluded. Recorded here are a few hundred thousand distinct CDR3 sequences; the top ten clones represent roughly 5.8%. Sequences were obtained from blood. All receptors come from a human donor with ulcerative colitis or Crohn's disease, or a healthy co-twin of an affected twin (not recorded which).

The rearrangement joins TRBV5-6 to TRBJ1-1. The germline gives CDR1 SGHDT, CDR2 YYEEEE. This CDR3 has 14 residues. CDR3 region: CASRGFGRTTEAFF.

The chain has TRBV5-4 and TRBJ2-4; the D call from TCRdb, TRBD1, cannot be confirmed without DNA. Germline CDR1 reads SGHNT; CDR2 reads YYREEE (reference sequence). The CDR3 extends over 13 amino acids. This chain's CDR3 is CASIDRAENIQYF.

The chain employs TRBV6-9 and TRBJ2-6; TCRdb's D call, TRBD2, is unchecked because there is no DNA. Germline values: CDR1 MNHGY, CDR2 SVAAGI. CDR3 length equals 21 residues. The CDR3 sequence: CASSYSLAGGYSLSGANVLTF.

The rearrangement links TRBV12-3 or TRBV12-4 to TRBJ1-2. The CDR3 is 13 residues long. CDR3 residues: CASSLTANYGYTF.

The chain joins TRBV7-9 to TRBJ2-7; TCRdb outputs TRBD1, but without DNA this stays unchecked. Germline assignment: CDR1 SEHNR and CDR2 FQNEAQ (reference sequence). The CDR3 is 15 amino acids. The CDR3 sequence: CASSLAQGRSYEQYF.

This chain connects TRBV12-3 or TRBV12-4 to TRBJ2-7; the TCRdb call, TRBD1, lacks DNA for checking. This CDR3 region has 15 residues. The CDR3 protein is CASSSQGTGSYEQYF.

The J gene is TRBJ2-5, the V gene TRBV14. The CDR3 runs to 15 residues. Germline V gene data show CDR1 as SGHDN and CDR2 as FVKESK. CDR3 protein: CASSQDMITKETQYF.

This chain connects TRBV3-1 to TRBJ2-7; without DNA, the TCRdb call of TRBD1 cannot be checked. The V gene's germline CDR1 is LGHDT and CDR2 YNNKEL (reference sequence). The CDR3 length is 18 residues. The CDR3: CASSQVSIADRATYEQYF.

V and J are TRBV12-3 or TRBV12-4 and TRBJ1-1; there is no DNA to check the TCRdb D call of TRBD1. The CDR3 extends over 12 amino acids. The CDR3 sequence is CASSPDSSEAFF.

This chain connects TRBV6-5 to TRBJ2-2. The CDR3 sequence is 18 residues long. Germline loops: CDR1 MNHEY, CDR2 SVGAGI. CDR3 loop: CASSYVLNDDDYTGELFF.

The CDR3 region is CASSWEPNTGELLF. This chain links TRBV6-5 with TRBJ2-2; TCRdb calls TRBD2, which cannot be checked without DNA. This CDR3 contains 14 residues. Germline CDR1 is MNHEY and CDR2 is SVGAGI.

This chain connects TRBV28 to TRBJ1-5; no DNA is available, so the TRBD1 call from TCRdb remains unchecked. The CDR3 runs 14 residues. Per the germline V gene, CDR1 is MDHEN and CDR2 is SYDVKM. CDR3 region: CASILGGFNQPQHF.

This CDR3 reads CASSLLGENQPQHF. The chain combines TRBV27 with TRBJ1-5. From germline, CDR1 is MNHEY and CDR2 SMNVEV (reference sequence). This CDR3 spans 14 amino acids.

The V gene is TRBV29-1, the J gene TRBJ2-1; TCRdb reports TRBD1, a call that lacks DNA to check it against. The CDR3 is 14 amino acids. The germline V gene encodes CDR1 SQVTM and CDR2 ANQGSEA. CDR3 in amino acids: CSVDGRGWYNEQFF.

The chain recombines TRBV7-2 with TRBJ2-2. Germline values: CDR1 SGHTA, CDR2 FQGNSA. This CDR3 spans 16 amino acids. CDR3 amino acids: CASSLIGPSLNGELFF.

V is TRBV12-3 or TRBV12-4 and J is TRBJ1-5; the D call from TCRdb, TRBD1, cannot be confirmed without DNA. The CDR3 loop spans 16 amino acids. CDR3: CASSPGQGTSNQPQHF.

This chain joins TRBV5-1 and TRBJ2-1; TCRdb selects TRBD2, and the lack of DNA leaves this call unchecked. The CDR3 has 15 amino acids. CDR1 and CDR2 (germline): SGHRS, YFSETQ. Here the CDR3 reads CASSFRAGNTNEQFF. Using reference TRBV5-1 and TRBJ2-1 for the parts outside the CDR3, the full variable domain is KAGVTQTPRYLIKTRGQQVTLSCSPISGHRSVSWYQQTPGQGLQFLFEYFSETQRNKGNFPGRFSGRQFSNSRSEMNVSTLELGDSALYLCASSFRAGNTNEQFFGPGTRLTVL.

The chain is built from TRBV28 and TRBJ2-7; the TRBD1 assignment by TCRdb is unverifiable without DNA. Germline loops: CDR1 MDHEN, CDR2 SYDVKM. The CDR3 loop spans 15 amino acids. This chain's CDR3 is CASSLRGGATYEQYF.

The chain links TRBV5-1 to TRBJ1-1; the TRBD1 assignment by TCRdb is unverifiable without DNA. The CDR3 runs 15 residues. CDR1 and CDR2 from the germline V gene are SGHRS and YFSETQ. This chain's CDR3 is CASSPDTYSNTEAFF.

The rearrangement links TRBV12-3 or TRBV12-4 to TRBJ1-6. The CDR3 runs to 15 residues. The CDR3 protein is CASSLGGSYNSPLHF.

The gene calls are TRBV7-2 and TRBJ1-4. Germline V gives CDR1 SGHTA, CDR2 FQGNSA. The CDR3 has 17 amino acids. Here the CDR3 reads CASSPEDNFGANEKLFF.

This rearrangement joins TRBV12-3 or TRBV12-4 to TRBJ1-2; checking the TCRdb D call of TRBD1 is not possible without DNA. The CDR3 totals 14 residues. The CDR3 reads CASSFGTGGAGYTF.

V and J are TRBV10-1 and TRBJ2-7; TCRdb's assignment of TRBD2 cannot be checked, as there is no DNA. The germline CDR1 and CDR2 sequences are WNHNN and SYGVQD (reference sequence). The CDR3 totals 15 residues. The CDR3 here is CASSESSGTTYEQYF.